This T cell receptor (beta chain) was identified during a study of identical twins. Regarding the study as a whole: Partial confounding of zero-insertion analyses by invariant MAIT and iNKT cells was possible.

V was cut by 2 bases and J by 3 bases, with 6 bases left in between. The length of the CDR3 is 13 residues. Looked up from germline, CDR1 is MNHNY and CDR2 is SVGAGI (reference sequence). Template switching added a universal primer binding site, and final cDNA carried unique molecular identifiers. TCRdb re-called the 5' RACE reads with MiXCR, one entry per CDR3 protein. Among 1.5 million to 2 million distinct CDR3 sequences listed, 25% to 35% were seen once. This clonotype was recorded a few times. The antigen remains undetermined. Sequenced input: cord blood. This sequence joins TRBV6-6 and TRBJ2-3, with D hard to call. The clonotype was recovered from a newborn girl in good health. The CDR3 nucleotides are TGTGCCAGCAGTTACGCGTGGACAGATACGCAGTATTTT. This translates into CASSYAWTDTQYF.